This entry describes one T cell receptor beta chain. Its specificity is unknown. This sample was taken from a study of cytomegalovirus exposure and HLA in healthy donors. The study, taken as a whole, reports: Accurate prediction of HLA-A and HLA-B alleles (for most subjects) was reportedly achieved from TCR beta sequences.

Vbeta (60) and Jbeta (13) primers were used in the PCR. Original methodology: The authors later counted roughly 79 million unique TCR beta chains, some 12 million of them shared. Only in-frame clones appear in the TCRdb table, and some are missing; sequencing was by immunoSEQ multiplex PCR. V and J calls plus clone size are reproduced from that table; the DNA served to infer D and trimming. The repertoire consists of about 180,000 clones, with around three quarters occurring once and the leading ten covering approximately 2.1%. The CDR3 covers 15 residues. Germline CDR1 reads SGHTA; CDR2 reads FQGNSA. The V end was cut by 5 bases, the J end by 0 bases, with 8 bases between.

The source material was PBMCs. This clonotype originated in a young woman in good health and CMV-seronegative. V gene TRBV7-2 combines with J gene TRBJ1-6; D possibly corresponds to TRBD1 (6 bases). The CDR3 here is CASSMDSSYNSPLHF. As DNA, the CDR3 is TGTGCCAGCAGCATGGACAGCTCCTATAATTCACCCCTCCACTTT.